This T cell receptor (beta chain) was identified in a study of blood T cells in healthy people across ages. Points on this clonotype: Its antigen is unidentified.

The study's findings and limits: The study found more naive CD4+ cells and higher diversity in long-lived than aged donors. The fall in TCR beta diversity per million T cells was roughly linear with age.

A second PCR, run for about 6 to 11 cycles, used a sample-barcoded 5' primer plus a J-beta primer mix. From each sample, at least 3 million paired-end reads containing CDR3 were obtained. MiXCR, run by TCRdb on the 5' RACE reads, gives a single entry per CDR3 protein. The profile shows around 1,500,000 distinct CDR3 sequences, roughly 27% of them singletons. Germline-derived CDR1 and CDR2 are DFQATT and SNEGSKA (reference sequence). This CDR3 comprises 16 residues. After removal of 1 base from V and 2 bases from J, the junction contained 8 bases not matched to a gene. The chain combines TRBV20-1 with TRBJ2-3; TRBD2 matches 8 bases. Sequencing input: blood. The source is a woman aged 25 to 39 in good health. This CDR3 reads CSARVSGGAHTDTQYF. The CDR3 DNA follows: TGCAGTGCTAGAGTGTCCGGGGGGGCACACACAGATACGCAGTATTTT.